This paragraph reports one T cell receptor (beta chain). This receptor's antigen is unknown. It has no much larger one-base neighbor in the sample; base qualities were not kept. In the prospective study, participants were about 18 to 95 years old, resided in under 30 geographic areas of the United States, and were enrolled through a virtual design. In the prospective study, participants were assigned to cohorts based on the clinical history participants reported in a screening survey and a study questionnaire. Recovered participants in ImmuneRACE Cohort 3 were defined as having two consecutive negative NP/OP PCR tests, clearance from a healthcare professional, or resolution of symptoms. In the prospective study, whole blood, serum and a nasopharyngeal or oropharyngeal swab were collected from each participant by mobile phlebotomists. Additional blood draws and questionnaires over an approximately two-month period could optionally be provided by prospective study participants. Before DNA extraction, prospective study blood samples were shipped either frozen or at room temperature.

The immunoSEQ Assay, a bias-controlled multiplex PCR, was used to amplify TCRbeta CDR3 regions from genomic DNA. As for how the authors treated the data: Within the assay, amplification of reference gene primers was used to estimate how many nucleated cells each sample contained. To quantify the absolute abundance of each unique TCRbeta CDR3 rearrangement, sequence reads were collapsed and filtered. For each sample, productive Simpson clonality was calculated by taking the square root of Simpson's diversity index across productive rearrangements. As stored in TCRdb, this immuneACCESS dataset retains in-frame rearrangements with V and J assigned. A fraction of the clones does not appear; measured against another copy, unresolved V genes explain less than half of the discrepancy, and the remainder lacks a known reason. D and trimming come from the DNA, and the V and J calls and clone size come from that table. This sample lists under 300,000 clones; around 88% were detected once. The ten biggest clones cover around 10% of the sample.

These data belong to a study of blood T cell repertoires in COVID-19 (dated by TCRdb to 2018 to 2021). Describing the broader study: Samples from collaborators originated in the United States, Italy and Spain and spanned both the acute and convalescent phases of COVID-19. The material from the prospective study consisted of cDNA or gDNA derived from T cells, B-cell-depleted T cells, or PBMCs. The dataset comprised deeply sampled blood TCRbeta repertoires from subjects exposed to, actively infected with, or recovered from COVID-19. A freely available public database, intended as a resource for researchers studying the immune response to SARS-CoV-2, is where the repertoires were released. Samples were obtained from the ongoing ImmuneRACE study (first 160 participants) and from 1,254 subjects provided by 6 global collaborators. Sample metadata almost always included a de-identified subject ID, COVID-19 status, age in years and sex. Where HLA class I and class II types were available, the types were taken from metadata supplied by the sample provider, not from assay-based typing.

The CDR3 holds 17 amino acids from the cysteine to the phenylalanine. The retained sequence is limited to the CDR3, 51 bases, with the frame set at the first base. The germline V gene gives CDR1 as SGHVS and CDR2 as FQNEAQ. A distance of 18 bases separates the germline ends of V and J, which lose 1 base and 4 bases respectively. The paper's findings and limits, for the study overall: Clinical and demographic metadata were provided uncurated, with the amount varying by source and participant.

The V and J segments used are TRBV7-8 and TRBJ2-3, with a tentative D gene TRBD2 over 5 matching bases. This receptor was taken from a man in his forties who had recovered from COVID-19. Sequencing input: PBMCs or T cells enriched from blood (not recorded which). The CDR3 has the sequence CASSLEADLFRPDTQYF. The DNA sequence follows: TGTGCCAGCAGCTTAGAAGCGGACTTATTCCGACCAGATACGCAGTATTTT.